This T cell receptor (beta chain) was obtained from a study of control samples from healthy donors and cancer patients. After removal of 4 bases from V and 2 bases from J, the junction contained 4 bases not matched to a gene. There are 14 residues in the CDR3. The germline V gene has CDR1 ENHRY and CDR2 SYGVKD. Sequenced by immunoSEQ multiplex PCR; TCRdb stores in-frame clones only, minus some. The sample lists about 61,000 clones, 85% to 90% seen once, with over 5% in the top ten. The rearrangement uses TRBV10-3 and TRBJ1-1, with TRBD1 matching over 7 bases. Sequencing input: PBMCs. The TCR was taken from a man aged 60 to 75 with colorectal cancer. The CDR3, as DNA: TGTGCCATCAGTGGAAGACAGGGAAACACTGAAGCTTTCTTT. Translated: CAISGRQGNTEAFF.